This TCR beta chain originates from a study of cytomegalovirus exposure and HLA in healthy donors. To note about this clone: Its antigen is unidentified.

Study-level points and caveats: The study flagged around 160 TCR beta chains as cytomegalovirus-associated.

Germline CDR1 SGHRS, CDR2 YFSETQ. V lost 3 bases, J lost 8 bases, and 9 bases lay in between. The CDR3 totals 12 residues. Data came from immunoSEQ multiplex PCR; TCRdb stores just in-frame clones and leaves some out. The sample holds about 280,000 clones; approximately 90% are singletons and the top ten take approximately 0.95%. This receptor was taken from a woman aged 18-29 years in good health and CMV-seronegative. The chain employs TRBV5-1 and TRBJ2-1, with unresolved D. Sample: PBMCs. The CDR3 region is CASSSPLHEQFF. The CDR3 DNA reads TGCGCCAGCAGCTCCCCCCTCCATGAGCAGTTCTTC.